This TCR beta chain comes out of a study of T cell changes during pregnancy in multiple sclerosis. This CDR3 is 18 amino acids long. The V segment lost 0 bases and the J segment 7 bases; nucleotides outside the gene matches: 10. CDR1 SGDLS and CDR2 YYNGEE come from the germline V gene. Using immunoSEQ multiplex PCR, the repertoire was profiled, and TCRdb retains in-frame clones only, with some absent. There are roughly 29,000 clones in the sample; over 75% occur only once, and less than 8% lies in the top ten. The clonotype comes from a female donor with multiple sclerosis, enrolled in a pregnancy study. Sequenced here: CD8+ T cells from peripheral blood mononuclear cells, sampled after pregnancy. The gene calls are TRBV9 and TRBJ2-2, with 12 bases matching TRBD2. The CDR3 sequence: CASSVEGTSGRLGGELFF. Written as DNA, the CDR3 is TGTGCCAGCAGCGTAGAGGGAACTAGCGGGAGGTTAGGCGGGGAGCTGTTTTTT.